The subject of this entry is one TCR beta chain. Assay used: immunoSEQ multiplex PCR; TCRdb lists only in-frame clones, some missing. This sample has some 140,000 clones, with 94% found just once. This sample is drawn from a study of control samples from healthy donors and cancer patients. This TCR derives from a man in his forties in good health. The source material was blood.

The CDR3 DNA follows: TGTGCCAGCAGGACCACCGGGACAGTGTCACCCCTCCACTTT. Translated: CASRTTGTVSPLHF. This chain uses TRBV6-5 with TRBJ1-6; 7 bases are a match to TRBD1. This CDR3 is 14 amino acids long. Germline assignment: CDR1 MNHEY and CDR2 SVGAGI. The V gene end was trimmed by 6 bases and the J gene end by 10 bases; junction bases not matched to a gene: 9.